This record covers a single TCR beta chain. The target antigen is unknown. This entry comes from a study of identical twins. Study results and caveats: Beta clonotypes that were abundant in cord blood contained fewer insertions, a pattern absent from memory repertoires.

V was trimmed by 0 bases and J by 5 bases, leaving 13 bases between them. Looked up from germline, CDR1 is LGHNA and CDR2 is YSLEER. The CDR3 loop spans 15 amino acids. TCRdb reanalysed the 5' RACE reads using MiXCR and keeps one entry per CDR3 protein. The sample holds roughly 570,000 distinct CDR3 sequences; 9.6% are singletons and the top ten take approximately 3%. The data were also submitted as part of a second study, on yellow fever vaccine responses in identical twins.

Material for sequencing was PBMCs. The receptor comes from a woman between 18 and 29 years old in good health. The gene calls are TRBV4-3 and TRBJ2-5; D not certain. CDR3 protein: CASSQDFARWETQYF. In DNA form, the CDR3 reads TGCGCCAGCAGCCAAGATTTTGCCCGGTGGGAGACCCAGTACTTC.